These 27 T cell receptor beta chains originate from one sample sequenced in a study of blood T cell repertoires in COVID-19. Here immunoSEQ multiplex PCR was the method, and the copy in TCRdb shows in-frame clones only, minus some. The sample records approximately 25,000 clones, about two thirds being singletons. Sequencing input: peripheral blood. These receptors came from a woman of 80 years or more with acute or convalescent COVID-19.

The chain recombines TRBV10-3 with TRBJ1-6; no firm D call. The CDR3 extends over 17 amino acids. The V gene lost 0 bases and the J gene lost 11 bases, with 20 bases spanning the gap. In germline, CDR1 is ENHRY, CDR2 SYGVKD. In DNA form, the CDR3 reads TGTGCCATCAGTGAGTCGACTCTTGAGAGGGAGGAGGCACCCCTCCACTTT. It yields the protein CAISESTLEREEAPLHF.

J is TRBJ2-7 and V is TRBV30, with D possibly matching TRBD2 (6 bases). Trimming removed 4 bases at V and 2 bases at J, with 15 bases between. The CDR3 is made up of 14 amino acids. CDR1 is GTSNPN and CDR2 is SVGIG in the germline V gene (reference sequence). CDR3 residues: CAWNQGGRAYEQYF. As DNA, the CDR3 is TGTGCCTGGAACCAGGGAGGAAGGGCCTACGAGCAGTACTTC.

The V call is TRBV29-1, the J call TRBJ1-6, with D unresolved. The CDR3 is 14 residues long. Trimming shortened V by 8 bases and J by 0 bases, and 11 bases separated the two germline ends. CDR1 is SQVTM, CDR2 ANQGSEA, per germline. CDR3 sequence: CSPRGCSYNSPLHF. The CDR3 region has the DNA TGCAGCCCCCGCGGATGCTCCTATAATTCACCCCTCCACTTT.

This clone is labeled medium-sized. The chain carries TRBV12-3 or TRBV12-4 and TRBJ2-7, with 8 nucleotides matching TRBD1. V lost 8 bases to trimming and J lost 4 bases; unmatched junction nucleotides: 7. The CDR3 is made up of 13 amino acids. The DNA for the CDR3 is TGTGCCAGCTCCCGGACAGGGTCGTACGAGCAGTACTTC. Residues: CASSRTGSYEQYF.

This clone has only a few counts. The V call is TRBV7-2, the J call TRBJ2-3; 7 nucleotides agree with TRBD2. This CDR3 region has 16 residues. Germline loops: CDR1 SGHTA, CDR2 FQGNSA. After removal of 1 base from V and 2 bases from J, the junction contained 6 bases not matched to a gene. The CDR3 DNA sequence: TGTGCCAGCAGCTTAGTGGCAAGCGGGGCCACAGATACGCAGTATTTT. It is translated as CASSLVASGATDTQYF.

The rearrangement uses TRBV9 and TRBJ1-3; D is ambiguous. The CDR3 has 15 amino acids. V shed 4 bases and J shed 3 bases, with 14 bases lying between them. Germline loops: CDR1 SGDLS, CDR2 YYNGEE. Written as DNA, the CDR3 is TGTGCCAGCAGCCCGCCGTGGAGTCGTGGAAACACCATATATTTT. It is translated as CASSPPWSRGNTIYF.

Remarks on this clone: Compared with germline, one end of the junction differs, possibly owing to a read error. This chain links TRBV7-2 with TRBJ2-7; weak D call: TRBD2 (5 bases). The CDR3 has 14 residues. Germline V gives CDR1 SGHTA, CDR2 FQGNSA. DNA of the CDR3: TGTGCCAGCAGTTTAGAGAATAGCGTGAGCGAGCAGTACTTC. Residues: CASSLENSVSEQYF.

This chain connects TRBV3-1 (or the pseudogene TRBV3-2) to TRBJ1-5; 7 bases agree with TRBD1. This CDR3 has 14 amino acids. Germline V gives CDR1 LGHDT, CDR2 YNNKEL (reference sequence). V lost 4 bases and J lost 7; bases outside the gene matches: 7. CDR3 in DNA: TGTGCCAGCAGCCTCAACAGGGGCAGACAGCCCCAGCATTTT. This gives the protein CASSLNRGRQPQHF.

The chain carries TRBV7-2 and TRBJ2-6; D is unclear. Germline V CDR1 and CDR2: SGHTA, FQGNSA. The CDR3 has 13 residues. The ends were cut back, 3 bases at V and 3 bases at J, with 3 bases in the middle. The CDR3 loop reads CASSFNGANVLTF. Written as DNA, the CDR3 is TGTGCCAGCAGCTTCAATGGGGCCAACGTCCTGACTTTC. The full variable domain, in which reference TRBV7-2 and TRBJ2-6 provide the parts outside the CDR3, is GAGVSQSPSNKVTEKGKDVELRCDPISGHTALYWYRQSLGQGLEFLIYFQGNSAPDKSGLPSDRFSAERTGGSVSTLTIQRTQQEDSAVYLCASSFNGANVLTFGAGSRLTVL.

The chain joins TRBV24-1 to TRBJ2-5, with TRBD2 matching 7 bases. In germline, CDR1 is KGHDR, CDR2 SFDVKD. After removal of 6 bases from V and 5 bases from J, the junction contained 11 bases not matched to a gene. This CDR3 region has 15 residues. The CDR3 is CATSQRLADRETQYF. DNA for the CDR3: TGTGCCACCAGTCAGAGGCTAGCGGATAGGGAGACCCAGTACTTC.

The rearrangement joins TRBV24-1 to TRBJ2-7; the match to TRBD1 covers 9 bases. This CDR3 is built from 14 residues. Trimming removed 9 bases from V and 5 bases from J; junction bases left unmatched: 10. Germline V CDR1 and CDR2: KGHDR, SFDVKD. DNA for the CDR3: TGTGCCACCTGGGGGGACAGGGTATCCCACGAGCAGTACTTC. Its translation is CATWGDRVSHEQYF.

The V gene is TRBV30, the J gene TRBJ1-1; 7 nucleotides line up with TRBD1. V trimming: 2 bases; J trimming: 4 bases; junction bases outside the gene matches: 10. This CDR3 has 15 residues. Germline loops: CDR1 GTSNPN, CDR2 SVGIG (reference sequence). The chain's CDR3 is CAWSLRDRIPTEAFF. In DNA form, the CDR3 reads TGTGCCTGGAGTCTCCGGGACAGAATACCCACTGAAGCTTTCTTT.

This sequence joins TRBV7-9 and TRBJ2-3; 13 bases are shared with TRBD2. J was trimmed by 4 bases and V by 2 bases; bases with no gene match: 9. The germline gives CDR1 SEHNR, CDR2 FQNEAQ (reference sequence). This CDR3 is 18 amino acids long. The CDR3: CASSLPRRLAGGADTQYF. The CDR3 coding sequence is TGTGCCAGCAGCTTACCCCGTCGACTAGCGGGAGGAGCAGATACGCAGTATTTT.

The chain is built from TRBV4-3 and TRBJ1-3; weak D call: TRBD1 (6 bases). The CDR3 has 17 amino acids. The ends were cut back, 5 bases at V and 1 base at J, with 18 bases in the middle. Germline V gene data show CDR1 as LGHNA and CDR2 as YSLEER. The CDR3 bases are TGCGCCAGCAGCAAACGCTCTGACAGGCCTTCTGGAAACACCATATATTTT. Its translation: CASSKRSDRPSGNTIYF.

The V and J genes are TRBV6-5 and TRBJ1-2; D gene unclear. V dropped 7 bases and J dropped 0 bases, with 12 bases sitting between them. There are 14 residues in the CDR3. The germline V gene encodes CDR1 MNHEY and CDR2 SVGAGI. The CDR3: CASKSRASNYGYTF. The CDR3 DNA follows: TGTGCCAGCAAGTCTAGAGCTTCTAACTATGGCTACACCTTC.

This clone was seen only a few times. This chain joins TRBV9 and TRBJ1-4, with a tentative D call TRBD1 (5 bases). The CDR3 extends over 14 amino acids. V gave up 3 bases and J gave up 8 bases, with 14 bases separating them. The V gene's germline CDR1 is SGDLS and CDR2 YYNGEE. The CDR3 region has the DNA TGTGCCAGCAGCGGAGGGCGGCGGGGGGAAAAACTGTTTTTT. It is translated as CASSGGRRGEKLFF.

This chain connects TRBV5-1 to TRBJ2-1; TRBD1 matches at 7 bases. The CDR3 is 14 residues long. V lost 5 bases to trimming and J lost 9 bases; unmatched junction nucleotides: 11. Germline V lookup: CDR1 SGHRS, CDR2 YFSETQ. The chain's CDR3 is CASSRLQGIGEQFF. The CDR3, as DNA: TGCGCCAGCAGTCGGCTACAGGGGATCGGTGAGCAGTTCTTC.

This clone was counted a single time. This chain uses TRBV7-2 with TRBJ1-5; 8 nucleotides match TRBD1. V gave up 5 bases and J gave up 6 bases; unmatched junction bases: 6. Per the germline V gene, CDR1 is SGHTA and CDR2 is FQGNSA. CDR3 length: 14 residues. The CDR3 spells CASSPPGGGQPQHF. CDR3 in DNA: TGTGCCAGCAGCCCACCAGGGGGCGGTCAGCCCCAGCATTTT. The whole variable domain, remainder taken from reference TRBV7-2 and TRBJ1-5, is GAGVSQSPSNKVTEKGKDVELRCDPISGHTALYWYRQSLGQGLEFLIYFQGNSAPDKSGLPSDRFSAERTGGSVSTLTIQRTQQEDSAVYLCASSPPGGGQPQHFGDGTRLSIL.

The CDR3 DNA follows: TGCAGCCCCGTTCTGGGGGGAGAGACCCAGTACTTC. Its protein is CSPVLGGETQYF. The V call is TRBV29-1, the J call TRBJ2-5, with D possibly TRBD2 on 6 matching bases. This CDR3 region has 12 residues. Per the germline V gene, CDR1 is SQVTM and CDR2 is ANQGSEA. V was shortened by 8 bases and J by 4 bases, with 14 bases between the two germline ends.

This chain connects TRBV15 to TRBJ1-6; 8 positions match TRBD1. CDR3 size: 17 residues. The V gene end was trimmed by 3 bases and the J gene end by 9 bases; junction bases not matched to a gene: 13. The germline V gene has CDR1 LNHNV and CDR2 YYDKDF (reference sequence). The CDR3 coding sequence is TGTGCCACCAGCAGTTGGACAGGGCGAGTCGGAGGTTCACCCCTCCACTTT. Protein product: CATSSWTGRVGGSPLHF.

The chain links TRBV20-1 to TRBJ2-1, with D hard to call. Germline V gene sequence: CDR1 DFQATT, CDR2 SNEGSKA (reference sequence). V lost 3 bases and J 4 bases, leaving 10 bases between the germline ends. The CDR3 loop spans 13 amino acids. The DNA of the CDR3 is TGCAGTGCTAGTCCGACTGGATACAATGAGCAGTTCTTC. It specifies CSASPTGYNEQFF.

The gene calls are TRBV19 and TRBJ1-2; the D gene is possibly TRBD1 (6 bases). There are 14 residues in the CDR3. Deletions cut 7 bases from V and 0 bases from J, with 12 bases between. Looked up from germline, CDR1 is LNHDA and CDR2 is SQIVND (reference sequence). The CDR3 loop reads CASNPTGANYGYTF. CDR3 sequence (DNA): TGTGCCAGTAACCCGACAGGAGCTAACTATGGCTACACCTTC.

The chain has TRBV5-1 and TRBJ2-7; D ambiguous. Germline-derived CDR1 and CDR2 are SGHRS and YFSETQ. Trimming left V 1 base short and J 6 bases short, with 17 bases between. The length of the CDR3 is 15 residues. Here the CDR3 DNA reads TGCGCCAGCAGCTTGCAGGCAGGCTCTATGGCCGAGCAGTACTTC. This translates into CASSLQAGSMAEQYF. The whole variable domain, filled in from reference TRBV5-1 and TRBJ2-7, reads KAGVTQTPRYLIKTRGQQVTLSCSPISGHRSVSWYQQTPGQGLQFLFEYFSETQRNKGNFPGRFSGRQFSNSRSEMNVSTLELGDSALYLCASSLQAGSMAEQYFGPGTRLTVT.

This clone has just a few counts. V gene TRBV7-9 combines with J gene TRBJ2-7; tentatively, D is TRBD2 (6 bases). The V end was cut by 5 bases, the J end by 3 bases, with 17 bases between. CDR1 is SEHNR, CDR2 FQNEAQ, per germline (reference sequence). CDR3 size: 15 residues. CDR3: CASSPTGGSLYEQYF. The DNA for the CDR3 is TGTGCCAGCAGCCCGACCGGGGGTTCTCTCTACGAGCAGTACTTC.

J is TRBJ2-5 and V is TRBV9; the match to TRBD2 covers 10 bases. The CDR3 has 17 amino acids. Germline loops: CDR1 SGDLS, CDR2 YYNGEE. V trimming: 0 bases; J trimming: 1 base; junction bases outside the gene matches: 6. The CDR3 region is CASSVGRTSGTQETQYF. The CDR3 nucleotides read TGTGCCAGCAGCGTAGGAAGAACTAGCGGGACCCAAGAGACCCAGTACTTC.

The rearrangement links TRBV2 to TRBJ1-2; D call uncertain. The CDR3 totals 14 residues. The germline V gene has CDR1 SNHLY and CDR2 FYNNEI. The V gene lost 2 bases and the J gene lost 4 bases, with 11 bases spanning the gap. The CDR3 protein is CASSEIQTLYGYTF. The CDR3 nucleotides are TGTGCCAGCAGTGAAATACAGACCCTCTATGGCTACACCTTC.

This chain joins TRBV19 and TRBJ2-2; D possibly corresponds to TRBD2 (5 bases). The length of the CDR3 is 16 residues. The V and J ends lost 3 bases and 7 bases respectively, with 18 bases between them. Looked up from germline, CDR1 is LNHDA and CDR2 is SQIVND (reference sequence). CDR3: CASSIHLLSEGGELFF. Written as DNA, the CDR3 is TGTGCCAGTAGTATCCATCTCCTTAGCGAGGGCGGGGAGCTGTTTTTT.